These 15 T cell receptor beta chains originate from one sample sequenced in a study of blood T cells in healthy people across ages. Together with a sample-barcoded 5' primer, a J-beta primer mix was included in a second PCR lasting about 7 to 11 cycles. TCRdb redid the calling of the 5' RACE reads with MiXCR, one entry per CDR3 protein. The table shows almost 300,000 distinct CDR3 sequences, with 27% occurring only once. Input material: blood. The receptors come from a woman between 65 and 79 years old in good health.

This clonotype was seen only a few times. V usage is TRBV6-5 and J usage is TRBJ2-7; D unresolved. This CDR3 spans 11 amino acids. Germline CDR1 is MNHEY and CDR2 is SVGAGI. V gave up 10 bases and J gave up 4 bases, with 11 bases separating them. In DNA form, the CDR3 reads TGTGCCACCATGGACCGTTACGAGCAGTACTTC. This gives the protein CATMDRYEQYF.

This clonotype occurred a few times. Compared with germline, one end of the junction differs, possibly owing to a read error. The V and J genes are TRBV2 and TRBJ2-1; D is possibly TRBD2 (7 bases). The CDR3 runs 16 residues. Looked up from germline, CDR1 is SNHLY and CDR2 is FYNNEI. The CDR3 is CASSPQGGLQYSEQFF. CDR3 DNA sequence: TGTGCCAGCAGTCCCCAAGGGGGACTACAATACAGTGAGCAGTTCTTC.

This sequence joins TRBV2 and TRBJ2-1; 11 bases are a match to TRBD2. This CDR3 contains 16 residues. Trimming cost V 6 bases and J 6 bases; bases outside gene matches: 10. Looked up from germline, CDR1 is SNHLY and CDR2 is FYNNEI. The chain's CDR3 is CASRGGGTSGFNEQFF. The CDR3 region has the DNA TGTGCCAGCAGGGGAGGCGGGACTAGCGGTTTCAATGAGCAGTTCTTC.

The rearrangement links TRBV5-1 to TRBJ2-5; TRBD2 agrees at 8 bases. Trimming took 0 bases from V and 4 from J; bases not matched to a gene: 8. The CDR3 covers 16 residues. Germline V gene sequence: CDR1 SGHRS, CDR2 YFSETQ. CDR3 nucleotide sequence: TGCGCCAGCAGCTTGGTCCCGCGGGGGGCTAGAGAGACCCAGTACTTC. The encoded protein is CASSLVPRGARETQYF. Full variable domain (missing parts from reference TRBV5-1 and TRBJ2-5): KAGVTQTPRYLIKTRGQQVTLSCSPISGHRSVSWYQQTPGQGLQFLFEYFSETQRNKGNFPGRFSGRQFSNSRSEMNVSTLELGDSALYLCASSLVPRGARETQYFGPGTRLLVL.

Only a few counts were recorded for this clonotype. The V gene is TRBV6-5, the J gene TRBJ2-5, with a weak D call TRBD2 (6 bases). CDR1 is MNHEY, CDR2 SVGAGI, per germline. CDR3 size: 12 residues. V lost 8 bases and J 7 bases, leaving 14 bases between the germline ends. Here the CDR3 DNA reads TGTGCCAGCGGTAACTCCGGGGGGACCCAGTACTTC. Amino acids: CASGNSGGTQYF.

This sequence joins TRBV29-1 and TRBJ2-3; D call uncertain. In germline, CDR1 is SQVTM, CDR2 ANQGSEA. Trimming took off 0 bases at V and 6 bases at J, with 16 bases between the two ends. The CDR3 totals 15 residues. CDR3: CSVEDGFLGMDTQYF. In DNA form, the CDR3 reads TGCAGCGTTGAAGATGGGTTCTTGGGTATGGATACGCAGTATTTT.

This clonotype turned up a few times. DNA for the CDR3: TGTGCCAGTACAGGTTCCCGCTCCTACGAGCAGTACTTC. Its translation: CASTGSRSYEQYF. The chain links TRBV6-5 to TRBJ2-7; a weak D match, TRBD1 (5 bases). The CDR3 is made up of 13 amino acids. Germline V gene sequence: CDR1 MNHEY, CDR2 SVGAGI. Trimming left V 9 bases short and J 0 bases short, with 12 bases between.

This clonotype was counted once. This chain connects TRBV11-3 to TRBJ2-5, with 12 bases identical to TRBD1. The CDR3 runs 13 residues. J lost 7 bases, V lost 10 bases, and 7 bases had no gene match. The V gene's germline CDR1 is SGHNT and CDR2 YENEEA. CDR3: CATAGQGARTQYF. The CDR3, as DNA: TGTGCCACCGCGGGACAGGGGGCCAGGACCCAGTACTTC. Complete variable domain (other parts from reference TRBV11-3 and TRBJ2-5): EAGVVQSPRYKIIEKKQPVAFWCNPISGHNTLYWYLQNLGQGPELLIRYENEEAVDDSQLPKDRFSAERLKGVDSTLKIQPAELGDSAVYLCATAGQGARTQYFGPGTRLLVL.

This clonotype was recorded a few times. The CDR3 DNA is TGCAGCGCCGAGAGGGGGAACACTGAAGCTTTCTTT. Translating it yields CSAERGNTEAFF. The chain is built from TRBV29-1 and TRBJ1-1, with D maybe TRBD1 (5 bases). Trimming shortened V by 7 bases and J by 1 base, and 10 bases separated the two germline ends. Per germline, CDR1 SQVTM and CDR2 ANQGSEA. This CDR3 contains 12 residues.

This clonotype was picked up many times. The chain combines TRBV7-2 with TRBJ2-1; tentative D call: TRBD2 (5 bases). CDR3 size: 15 residues. Looked up from germline, CDR1 is SGHTA and CDR2 is FQGNSA. V lost 7 bases and J lost 6, with 19 bases in between. The CDR3 region is CASTQVGRVGNEQFF. The CDR3 DNA is TGTGCCAGCACCCAAGTGGGGAGAGTGGGCAATGAGCAGTTCTTC.

This clonotype was seen a few times. The genes are TRBV27 and TRBJ2-5; 11 positions match TRBD2. The last part of the DNA fits TRBJ2-1 better; the J call may be wrong. The germline V gene encodes CDR1 MNHEY and CDR2 SMNVEV (reference sequence). The CDR3 sequence is 13 residues long. The CDR3 here is CASRTSGSGEQFF. The CDR3 bases are TGTGCCAGCAGAACTAGCGGGAGTGGCGAGCAGTTCTTC.

In this sample, this clonotype turned up many times. This rearrangement joins TRBV7-2 to TRBJ2-5; 7 bases are shared with TRBD2. The CDR3 consists of 16 residues. Germline V gene lookup returns CDR1 SGHTA and CDR2 FQGNSA. V was pared by 1 base and J by 1 base, with 6 bases of the junction left unmatched. The CDR3 region has the DNA TGTGCCAGCAGCTTAGGGCGGGGGACGACCCAAGAGACCCAGTACTTC. Protein sequence: CASSLGRGTTQETQYF.

The rearrangement links TRBV3-1 to TRBJ2-7; D gene uncertain. CDR3 length: 13 amino acids. The V and J ends lost 2 bases and 0 bases respectively, with 5 bases between them. Germline V gene data show CDR1 as LGHDT and CDR2 as YNNKEL (reference sequence). The CDR3 DNA follows: TGTGCCAGCAGCCAAAGTTTCTCCTACGAGCAGTACTTC. Its protein product is CASSQSFSYEQYF.

This clonotype was detected a few times. The chain joins TRBV15 to TRBJ2-7; a possible D gene is TRBD1 (5 bases). The CDR3 length is 15 residues. Trimming removed 1 base from V and 1 base from J, with 11 bases in between. The germline CDR1 and CDR2 sequences are LNHNV and YYDKDF (reference sequence). Here the CDR3 reads CATSRGRQGSYEQYF. Here the CDR3 DNA reads TGTGCCACCAGCAGAGGTAGGCAGGGATCCTACGAGCAGTACTTC. The whole variable domain, remainder taken from reference TRBV15 and TRBJ2-7, is DAMVIQNPRYQVTQFGKPVTLSCSQTLNHNVMYWYQQKSSQAPKLLFHYYDKDFNNEADTPDNFQSRRPNTSFCFLDIRSPGLGDTAMYLCATSRGRQGSYEQYFGPGTRLTVT.

The chain joins TRBV4-1 to TRBJ2-3; the D is unclear. V was pared by 2 bases and J by 1 base, with 13 bases between. This CDR3 is built from 16 residues. Germline values: CDR1 MGHRA, CDR2 YSYEKL. The CDR3 here is CASSQFGSFGTDTQYF. CDR3 coding DNA: TGCGCCAGCAGCCAATTTGGCTCATTTGGCACAGATACGCAGTATTTT.